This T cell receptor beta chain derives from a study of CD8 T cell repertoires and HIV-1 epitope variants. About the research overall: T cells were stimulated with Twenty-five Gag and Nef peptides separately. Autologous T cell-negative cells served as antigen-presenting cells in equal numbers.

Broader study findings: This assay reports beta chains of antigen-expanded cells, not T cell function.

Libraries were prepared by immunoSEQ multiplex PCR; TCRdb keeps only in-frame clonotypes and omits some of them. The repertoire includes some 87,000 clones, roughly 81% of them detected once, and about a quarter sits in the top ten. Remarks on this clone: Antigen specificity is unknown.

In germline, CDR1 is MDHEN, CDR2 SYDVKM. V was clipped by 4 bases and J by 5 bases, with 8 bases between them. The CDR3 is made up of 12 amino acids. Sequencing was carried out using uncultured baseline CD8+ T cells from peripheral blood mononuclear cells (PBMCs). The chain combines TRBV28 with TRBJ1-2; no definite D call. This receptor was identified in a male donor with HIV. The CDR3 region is CASSSGIYGYTF. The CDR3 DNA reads TGTGCCAGCAGTTCCGGGATATATGGCTACACCTTC.